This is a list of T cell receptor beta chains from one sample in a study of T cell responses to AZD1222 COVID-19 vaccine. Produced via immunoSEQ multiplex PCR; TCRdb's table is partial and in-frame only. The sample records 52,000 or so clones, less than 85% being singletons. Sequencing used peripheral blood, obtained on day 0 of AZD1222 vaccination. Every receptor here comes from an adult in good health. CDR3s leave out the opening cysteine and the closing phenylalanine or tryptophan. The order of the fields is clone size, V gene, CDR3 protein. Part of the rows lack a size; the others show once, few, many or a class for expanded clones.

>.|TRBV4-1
ASSQVGTSGSGEPGEQF
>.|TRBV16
ASYPGRTGGIYEQY
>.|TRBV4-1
ASSQMEARGPWSEKLF
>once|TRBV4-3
ASSQGVSGGSGDTQY
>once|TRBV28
ASSFRTGTTEAF
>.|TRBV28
ASSLPSGNYNEQF
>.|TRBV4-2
ASSQTGTDYEQY
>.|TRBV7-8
ASSSVSSARNPFNEQF
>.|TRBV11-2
ASSLGGSQPQH
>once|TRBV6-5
ASRDTGGYGYT
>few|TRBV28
ASSLPAANTGELF
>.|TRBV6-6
ASSATVNNSPLH
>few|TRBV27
ASSLSVSGTYGYT
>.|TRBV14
ASSQGDRGPLEKLF
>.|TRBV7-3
ASSLLADSYNEQF
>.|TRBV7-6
ASSPSPNSKAF
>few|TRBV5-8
ASGRLAGGPVTGELF
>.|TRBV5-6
ASSLGVNYGYT
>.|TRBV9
ASSVATSGRAKETQY
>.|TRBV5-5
ASSLTGRDTQY
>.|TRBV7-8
ASSLRQGINTGELF
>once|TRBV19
ASSTDRGPYEQY
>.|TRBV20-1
RIAGGNEQF
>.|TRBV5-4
ASSLGGLNNEQF
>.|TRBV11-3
ASSSPGRGDTQY
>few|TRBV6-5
ASSSGTGGNQPQH
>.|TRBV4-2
ASSQATSDSNYGYT
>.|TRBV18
ASSVEQRLFYGYT
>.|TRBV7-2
ASSLKRGGTRVSYEQY
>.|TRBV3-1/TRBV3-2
ASSPLQGSYGYT
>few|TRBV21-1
ASSKAIRREGRNEQF
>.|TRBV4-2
ASSQDLGMGTEAF
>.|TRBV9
ASSPPGLAGGGPYNEQF
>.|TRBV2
ASSDEGVREKLF
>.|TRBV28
ASSLLVGEQY
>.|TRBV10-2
ASRKVGSLSWQF
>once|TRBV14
ASSQDGSREYHNEQF
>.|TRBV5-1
ASSPGLASWVEQF
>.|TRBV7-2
ASMLSASGNEQF
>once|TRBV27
ASSVPLAVGYNEQF
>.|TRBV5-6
ASSGVGGARETQY
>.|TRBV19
ASSIGTTIY
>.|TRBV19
ASSSGRVDTQY
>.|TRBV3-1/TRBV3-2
ASSRGSFNNEQF
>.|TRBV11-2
ASSFSGLSYGYT
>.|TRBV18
ASSARGGTEEVNEQF
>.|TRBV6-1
ASSDGTSGRARYEQY
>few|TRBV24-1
ATSFNNEQF
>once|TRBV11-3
ASSFDFGEEQY
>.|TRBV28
ASSWRETQY
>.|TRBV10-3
AIKREWDTGELF
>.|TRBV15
ATSRALGGNEKLF
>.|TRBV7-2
ASSYQGGNTEAF
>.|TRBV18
ASSPGTYSNQPQH
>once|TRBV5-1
ASSLEGYGNTGELF
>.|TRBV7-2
ASSPRQGDQPQH